The 17 T cell receptor beta chains in this list originate from one sample, sequenced in a study of T cells after posttransplantation cyclophosphamide. Data came from immunoSEQ multiplex PCR; TCRdb stores just in-frame clones and leaves some out. The sample yields tens of thousands of clones, without any singletons. Sequencing was performed on PBMCs. Receptors originate from a man in his forties or fifties in good health, CMV-negative, and a related stem cell transplant donor.

This clone was found many times. The gene calls are TRBV15 and TRBJ1-3, with a tentative D call TRBD1 (5 bases). The germline CDR1 and CDR2 sequences are LNHNV and YYDKDF (reference sequence). V was clipped by 0 bases and J by 0 bases, with 12 bases between them. This CDR3 comprises 17 residues. CDR3 sequence: CATSREQQVFSGNTIYF. The CDR3 DNA sequence: TGTGCCACCAGCAGAGAGCAACAGGTTTTCTCTGGAAACACCATATATTTT.

Many counts were recorded for this clone. The chain combines TRBV4-1 with TRBJ1-2; D gene uncertain. The CDR3 has 16 amino acids. The germline CDR1 and CDR2 sequences are MGHRA and YSYEKL. V lost 0 bases and J 2 bases, leaving 13 bases between the germline ends. The CDR3 loop is CASSQDYSKPNYGYTF. DNA for the CDR3: TGCGCCAGCAGCCAAGACTACAGCAAACCGAACTATGGCTACACCTTC.

This clone was found many times. The J gene is TRBJ2-3, the V gene TRBV2; D remains unclear. The CDR3 sequence is 12 residues long. Looked up from germline, CDR1 is SNHLY and CDR2 is FYNNEI. V lost 10 bases and J 0 bases, leaving 8 bases between the germline ends. The CDR3 loop is CATRLSTDTQYF. CDR3 nucleotides: TGTGCCACCAGGCTAAGCACAGATACGCAGTATTTT.

This clone was recorded many times. The junction differs from germline at one of its ends, possibly a read error. V is TRBV7-2 and J is TRBJ2-3; TRBD2 agrees at 11 bases. The CDR3 is 15 residues long. CDR1 is SGHTA and CDR2 is FQGNSA in the germline V gene. The CDR3 region has the DNA TGTGCCAGCAGCCTAGCGGGGGGATTTACAGATACGCAGTATTTT. The encoded protein is CASSLAGGFTDTQYF.

Many counts were recorded for this clone. The chain is built from TRBV27 and TRBJ1-1, with D hard to call. Per the germline V gene, CDR1 is MNHEY and CDR2 is SMNVEV (reference sequence). This CDR3 has 14 residues. The ends were cut back, 3 bases at V and 5 bases at J, with 13 bases in the middle. The CDR3 region is CASSFYGLGTEAFF. The CDR3 nucleotides read TGTGCCAGCAGTTTTTATGGGCTGGGTACTGAAGCTTTCTTT.

This clone was seen at least ten times. The genes are TRBV18 and TRBJ1-6; possible D gene TRBD1, 6 bases. Looked up from germline, CDR1 is KGHSH and CDR2 is LQKENI. The CDR3 contains 15 residues. Trimming removed 2 bases from V and 5 bases from J, with 10 bases in between. The CDR3 region has the DNA TGTGCCAGCTCACCAAATCACAGGGATAATTCACCCCTCCACTTT. Translating gives CASSPNHRDNSPLHF.

This clone has ten or more counts. The rearrangement joins TRBV12-5 to TRBJ2-7; possible D gene TRBD2, 5 bases. The germline CDR1 and CDR2 sequences are LGHNT and FRNRAP. The CDR3 length is 11 residues. V gave up 3 bases and J gave up 6 bases, with 6 bases separating them. CDR3 nucleotides: TGTGCTAGTGGTTTAGAGGGCGAGCAGTACTTC. Translated: CASGLEGEQYF.

This clone was seen only a few times. The J gene is TRBJ2-5, the V gene TRBV4-1; 9 bases line up with TRBD1. The closer fit of TRBJ2-7 to the DNA end suggests the J call may be wrong. Germline V gene data show CDR1 as MGHRA and CDR2 as YSYEKL. The CDR3 consists of 15 residues. CDR3 sequence (DNA): TGCGCCAGCAGCCCCGGACAGGGGCCGGCCTACGAGCAGTACTTC. This codes for CASSPGQGPAYEQYF.

This clone was recorded at least ten times. This chain joins TRBV2 and TRBJ1-2; D ambiguous. This CDR3 spans 14 amino acids. V dropped 4 bases and J dropped 4 bases, with 13 bases sitting between them. Germline CDR1 and CDR2: SNHLY and FYNNEI. The CDR3 DNA reads as TGTGCCAGCAGTGGGATTCAAGAGGCCTATGGCTACACCTTC. Residues: CASSGIQEAYGYTF.

This clone has a handful of counts. This may arise from a read error, as a much more abundant clone is one base away. The rearrangement joins TRBV6-6 to TRBJ2-7; 7 nucleotides agree with TRBD1. Germline V gives CDR1 MNHNY, CDR2 SVGAGI (reference sequence). The CDR3 loop spans 14 amino acids. In nucleotides, the CDR3 is TGTGCCAGCAGCGCCAGGGACAGCTCCTACGAGCAGCACTTC. This codes for CASSARDSSYEQHF.

The chain joins TRBV7-9 to TRBJ1-5; TRBD1 aligns across 9 bases. This CDR3 contains 17 residues. CDR1 SEHNR and CDR2 FQNEAQ come from the germline V gene (reference sequence). Trimming removed 5 bases from V and 1 base from J; junction bases left unmatched: 9. The CDR3 region is CASSHGTGFGSNQPQHF. CDR3 nucleotide sequence: TGTGCCAGCAGCCACGGGACAGGGTTCGGCAGCAATCAGCCCCAGCATTTT.

This clone was seen ten or more times. The chain has TRBV13 and TRBJ2-5; TRBD2 agrees at 12 bases. From germline, CDR1 is PRHDT and CDR2 FYEKMQ (reference sequence). The CDR3 contains 17 residues. The trim removed 5 bases at V and 2 bases at J, leaving 9 bases unmatched. This CDR3 reads CASSQLAGGPLQETQYF. The CDR3 nucleotides are TGTGCCAGCAGCCAGCTAGCGGGGGGGCCCCTACAAGAGACCCAGTACTTC.

This clone was seen at least ten times. J is TRBJ2-7 and V is TRBV7-9, with a possible D match to TRBD2 (6 bases). Looked up from germline, CDR1 is SEHNR and CDR2 is FQNEAQ (reference sequence). The V gene lost 4 bases and the J gene lost 0 bases, with 10 bases spanning the gap. This CDR3 region has 14 residues. The CDR3 region is CASSWDGSSYEQYF. CDR3 DNA sequence: TGTGCCAGCAGCTGGGACGGGAGCTCCTACGAGCAGTACTTC.

This clone was recorded many times. The V gene is TRBV2, the J gene TRBJ1-1; 10 bases are a match to TRBD1. Trimming removed 3 bases from V and 4 bases from J; junction bases left unmatched: 2. Germline CDR1 and CDR2: SNHLY and FYNNEI. The CDR3 has 14 residues. The CDR3 DNA reads TGTGCCAGCAGTGAGACAGGGGGCTTCACTGAAGCTTTCTTT. Its protein product is CASSETGGFTEAFF.

This clone was found many times. CDR3 amino acids: CASRPGRGQLFF. As DNA, the CDR3 is TGCGCCAGCAGGCCTGGCAGGGGCCAACTGTTTTTT. The chain carries TRBV5-1 and TRBJ1-4; TRBD1 is a possible D gene (6 bases). Trimming took off 5 bases at V and 12 bases at J, with 14 bases between the two ends. This CDR3 has 12 amino acids. CDR1 is SGHRS, CDR2 YFSETQ, per germline.

This clone was detected many times. The chain joins TRBV9 to TRBJ2-2; 8 bases agree with TRBD1. The CDR3 sequence is 18 residues long. Germline loops: CDR1 SGDLS, CDR2 YYNGEE. With 2 bases clipped from V and 1 base from J, the junction kept 10 bases outside the gene matches. CDR3 residues: CASSVDLQGVLNTGELFF. The CDR3, as DNA: TGTGCCAGCAGCGTTGACCTACAGGGGGTTTTGAACACCGGGGAGCTGTTTTTT.

This clone was counted many times. The V and J genes are TRBV2 and TRBJ2-5; possible D gene TRBD2, 7 bases. This CDR3 contains 14 residues. Germline CDR1 reads SNHLY; CDR2 reads FYNNEI. The ends were cut back, 9 bases at V and 4 bases at J, with 18 bases in the middle. The CDR3 here is CARGTGRVAETQYF. For the CDR3, the DNA is TGTGCCAGGGGAACAGGGAGGGTAGCAGAGACCCAGTACTTC.